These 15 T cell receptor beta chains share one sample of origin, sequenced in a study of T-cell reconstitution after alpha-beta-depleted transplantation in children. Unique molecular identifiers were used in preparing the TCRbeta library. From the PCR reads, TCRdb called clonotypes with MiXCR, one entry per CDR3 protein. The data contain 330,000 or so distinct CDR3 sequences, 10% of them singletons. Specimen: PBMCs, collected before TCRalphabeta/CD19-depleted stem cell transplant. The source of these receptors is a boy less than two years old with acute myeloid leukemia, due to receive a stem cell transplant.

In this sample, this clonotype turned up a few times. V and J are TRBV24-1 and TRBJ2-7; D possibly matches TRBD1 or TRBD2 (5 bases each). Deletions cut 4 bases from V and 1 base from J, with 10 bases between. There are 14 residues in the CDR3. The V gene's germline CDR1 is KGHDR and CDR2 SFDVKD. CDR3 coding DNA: TGTGCCACCAGTGAGGCCGGGACGTCCTACGAGCAGTACTTC. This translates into CATSEAGTSYEQYF.

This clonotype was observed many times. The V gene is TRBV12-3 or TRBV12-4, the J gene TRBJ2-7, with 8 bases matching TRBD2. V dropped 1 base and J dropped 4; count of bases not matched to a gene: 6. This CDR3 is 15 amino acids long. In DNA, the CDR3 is TGTGCCAGCAGTTTAGGGTTAGCGGGAAGATACGAGCAGTACTTC. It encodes CASSLGLAGRYEQYF.

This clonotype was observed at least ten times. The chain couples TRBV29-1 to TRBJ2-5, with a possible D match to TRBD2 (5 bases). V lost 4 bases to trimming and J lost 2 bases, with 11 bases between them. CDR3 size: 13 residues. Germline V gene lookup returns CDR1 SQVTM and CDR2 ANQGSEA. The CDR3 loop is CSVVHPGQETQYF. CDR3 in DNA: TGCAGCGTTGTCCACCCGGGACAAGAGACCCAGTACTTC.

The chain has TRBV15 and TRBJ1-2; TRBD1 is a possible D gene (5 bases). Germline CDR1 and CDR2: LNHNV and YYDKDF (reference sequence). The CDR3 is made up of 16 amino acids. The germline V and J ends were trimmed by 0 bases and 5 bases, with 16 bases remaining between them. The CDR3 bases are TGTGCCACCAGCAGAGATGGGGCCACAAGGAATTATGGCTACACCTTC. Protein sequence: CATSRDGATRNYGYTF. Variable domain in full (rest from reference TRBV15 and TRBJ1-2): DAMVIQNPRYQVTQFGKPVTLSCSQTLNHNVMYWYQQKSSQAPKLLFHYYDKDFNNEADTPDNFQSRRPNTSFCFLDIRSPGLGDTAMYLCATSRDGATRNYGYTFGSGTRLTVV.

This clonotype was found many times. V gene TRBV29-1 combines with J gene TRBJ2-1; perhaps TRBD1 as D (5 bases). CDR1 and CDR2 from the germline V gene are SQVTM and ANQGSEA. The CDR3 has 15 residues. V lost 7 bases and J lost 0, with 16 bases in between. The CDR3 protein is CSAPTTVSSYNEQFF. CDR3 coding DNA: TGCAGCGCCCCAACGACAGTTAGCTCCTACAATGAGCAGTTCTTC.

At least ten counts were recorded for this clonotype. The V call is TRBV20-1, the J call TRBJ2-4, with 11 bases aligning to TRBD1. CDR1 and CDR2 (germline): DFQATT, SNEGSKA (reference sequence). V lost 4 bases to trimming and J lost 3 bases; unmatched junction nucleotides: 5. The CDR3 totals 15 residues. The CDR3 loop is CSATGQGGGKNIQYF. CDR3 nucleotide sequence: TGCAGTGCTACGGGACAGGGGGGAGGCAAAAACATTCAGTACTTC.

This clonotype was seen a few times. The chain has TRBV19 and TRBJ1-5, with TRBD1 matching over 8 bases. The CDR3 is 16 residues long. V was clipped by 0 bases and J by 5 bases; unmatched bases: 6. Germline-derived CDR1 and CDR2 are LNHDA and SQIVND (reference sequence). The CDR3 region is CASSIDGRGHDQPQHF. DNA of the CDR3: TGTGCCAGTAGTATAGACGGCAGGGGGCACGATCAGCCCCAGCATTTT.

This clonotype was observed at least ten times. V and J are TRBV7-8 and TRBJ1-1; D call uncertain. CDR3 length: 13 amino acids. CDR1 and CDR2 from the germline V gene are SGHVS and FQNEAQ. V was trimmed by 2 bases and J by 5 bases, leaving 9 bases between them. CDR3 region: CASSLWEGTEAFF. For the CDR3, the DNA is TGTGCCAGCAGCTTATGGGAAGGGACTGAAGCTTTCTTT.

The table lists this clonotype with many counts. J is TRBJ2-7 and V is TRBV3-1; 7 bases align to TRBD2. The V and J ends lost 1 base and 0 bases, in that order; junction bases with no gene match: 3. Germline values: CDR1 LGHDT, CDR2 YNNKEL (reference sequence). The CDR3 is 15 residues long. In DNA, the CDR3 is TGTGCCAGCAGCCAAGCGGGGGGACTCTCCTACGAGCAGTACTTC. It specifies CASSQAGGLSYEQYF.

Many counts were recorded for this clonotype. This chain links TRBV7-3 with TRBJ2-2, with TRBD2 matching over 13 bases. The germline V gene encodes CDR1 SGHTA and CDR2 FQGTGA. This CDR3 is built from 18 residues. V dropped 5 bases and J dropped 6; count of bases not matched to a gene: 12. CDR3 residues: CASSRRTSGRGTPGELFF. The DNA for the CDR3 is TGTGCCAGCAGCCGGCGGACTAGCGGGAGAGGGACCCCCGGGGAGCTGTTTTTT.

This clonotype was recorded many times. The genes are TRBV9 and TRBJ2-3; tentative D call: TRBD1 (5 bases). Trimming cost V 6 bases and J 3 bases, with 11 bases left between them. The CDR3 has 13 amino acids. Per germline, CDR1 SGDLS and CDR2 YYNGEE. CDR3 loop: CASNPTGTDTQYF. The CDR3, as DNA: TGTGCCAGCAATCCAACAGGTACAGATACGCAGTATTTT.

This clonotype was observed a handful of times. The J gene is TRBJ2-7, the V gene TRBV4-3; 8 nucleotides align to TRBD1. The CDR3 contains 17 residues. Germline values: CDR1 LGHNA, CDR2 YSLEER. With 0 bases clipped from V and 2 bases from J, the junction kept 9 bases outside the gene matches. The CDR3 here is CASSQDSRGQAAYEQYF. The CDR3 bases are TGCGCCAGCAGCCAAGATTCCCGGGGACAGGCCGCCTACGAGCAGTACTTC.

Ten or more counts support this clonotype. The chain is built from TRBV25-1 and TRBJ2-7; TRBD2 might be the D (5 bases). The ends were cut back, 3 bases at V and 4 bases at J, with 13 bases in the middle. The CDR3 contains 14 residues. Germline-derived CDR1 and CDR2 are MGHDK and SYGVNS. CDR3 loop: CASSDLQGGYEQYF. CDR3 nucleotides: TGTGCCAGCAGTGACCTCCAAGGAGGTTACGAGCAGTACTTC.

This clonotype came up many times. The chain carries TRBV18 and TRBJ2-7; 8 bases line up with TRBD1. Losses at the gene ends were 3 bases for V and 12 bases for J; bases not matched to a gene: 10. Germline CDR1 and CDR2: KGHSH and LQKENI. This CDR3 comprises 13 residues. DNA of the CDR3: TGTGCCAGCTCACCGGCGACAGGGGAATCGATGTACTTC. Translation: CASSPATGESMYF.

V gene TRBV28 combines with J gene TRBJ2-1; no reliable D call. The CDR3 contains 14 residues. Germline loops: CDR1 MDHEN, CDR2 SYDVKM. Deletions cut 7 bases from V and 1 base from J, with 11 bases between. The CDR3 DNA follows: TGTGCCAGCATCCAAGACCAGTCCTACAATGAGCAGTTCTTC. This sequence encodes CASIQDQSYNEQFF.